This TCR beta chain was captured by sequencing in a study of shared clonotypes between healthy human individuals. Study overall: Used for every donor were three CD4 naive, three CD4 memory, two CD8 naive and one CD8 memory plate.

Overall study results and limits: Estimated clonotype richness was generally higher in naive than memory subsets.

Source study methods: Because ImmunoSEQ provided only junction sequences with no quality scores, the filtering differed. Sequenced by immunoSEQ multiplex PCR; TCRdb stores in-frame clones only, minus some. The DNA was the basis for D and trimming; V, J and clone size are from that table. The sample yields 980,000 or so clones, 70% to 85% seen once. Of note for this clone: The antigen is unknown.

The donors were adults (healthy and HIV-negative) with no recent acute infections or vaccinations. Germline CDR1 reads MNHNS; CDR2 reads SASEGT. V was trimmed by 0 bases and J by 7 bases, leaving 4 bases between them. The CDR3 contains 11 residues. Sequencing input: memory CD4+ T cells sorted from blood. The subset is: CD45RA-negative fraction. The receptor comes from a man aged 18 to 29 in good health. This chain uses TRBV6-1 with TRBJ2-7; D gene uncertain. The CDR3 DNA reads as TGTGCCAGCAGTGAAGCGAGGGAGCAGTACTTC. It encodes CASSEAREQYF.